These T cell receptor beta chains were read from a single sample in a study of beta chain features in type 1 diabetes. Assay used: immunoSEQ multiplex PCR; TCRdb lists only in-frame clones, some missing. The table shows 250,000 to 300,000 clones, with around 22% occurring only once. The specimen was naive CD4+ T cells from blood. The receptors were sampled from a woman younger than 45 with type 1 diabetes. The CDR3 runs from the conserved cysteine through the conserved F or W. A D gene is named only where the DNA matches it firmly. The size entry is marked missing in some rows and otherwise reads once, few, many or a size class.

abundance,j_gene,d_gene,v_gene,CDR3aa,CDR3nt
-,TRBJ2-5,TRBD2,TRBV5-1,CASSSGGGETQYF,TGCGCCAGCAGCTCGGGAGGTGGAGAGACCCAGTACTTC
-,TRBJ2-1,-,TRBV28,CASSLLGASKDEQFF,TGTGCCAGCAGTTTACTGGGGGCGTCAAAGGATGAGCAGTTCTTC
few,TRBJ2-3,-,TRBV29-1,CSVEPQSTDTQYF,TGCAGCGTTGAGCCCCAGAGCACAGATACGCAGTATTTT
-,TRBJ1-2,TRBD1,TRBV9,CASSGGTGDNYGYTF,TGTGCCAGCAGCGGGGGGACAGGGGATAACTATGGCTACACCTTC
few,TRBJ1-2,TRBD1,TRBV29-1,CSVGDRENYGYTF,TGCAGCGTTGGGGACAGGGAGAACTATGGCTACACCTTC
-,TRBJ1-5,-,TRBV19,CASSMRGMEPQHF,TGTGCCAGTAGTATGCGGGGGATGGAGCCCCAGCATTTT
few,TRBJ2-7,TRBD1,TRBV10-1,CASSEVTGNEQYF,TGCGCCAGCAGTGAGGTGACAGGGAACGAGCAGTACTTC
few,TRBJ2-5,TRBD1,TRBV28,CASSRDRGGETQYF,TGTGCCAGCAGTCGGGACAGGGGAGGAGAGACCCAGTACTTC
few,TRBJ2-3,TRBD2,TRBV4-1,CASSHMGRGALDTQYF,TGCGCCAGCAGCCATATGGGGAGGGGTGCGTTAGATACGCAGTATTTT
few,TRBJ1-1,TRBD1,TRBV30,CAWSSARTGNMNTEAFF,TGTGCCTGGAGTAGCGCGCGGACAGGAAACATGAACACTGAAGCTTTCTTT
-,TRBJ1-5,-,TRBV18,CASSPDRYSNQPQHF,TGTGCCAGCTCACCTGACAGATATAGCAATCAGCCCCAGCATTTT
few,TRBJ2-7,TRBD1,TRBV6-1,CASSDFKGQGVFLSYEQYF,TGTGCCAGCAGTGATTTTAAGGGACAGGGGGTTTTTCTCTCCTACGAGCAGTACTTC
few,TRBJ2-7,-,TRBV19,CASRPEGAAYEQYF,TGTGCCAGTAGGCCGGAAGGGGCGGCCTACGAGCAGTACTTC
few,TRBJ1-2,-,TRBV11-2,CASSLVRSYGYTF,TGTGCCAGCAGCTTAGTAAGGAGCTATGGCTACACCTTC
-,TRBJ2-1,TRBD2,TRBV9,CASSVGTSGTEQFF,TGTGCCAGCAGCGTAGGGACTAGCGGGACGGAGCAGTTCTTC
-,TRBJ2-4,-,TRBV2,CASSGWRRAKNIQYF,TGTGCCAGCAGTGGCTGGCGGAGAGCCAAAAACATTCAGTACTTC
few,TRBJ1-1,-,TRBV2,CASSMKWPNTEAFF,TGTGCCAGCAGTATGAAGTGGCCGAACACTGAAGCTTTCTTT
few,TRBJ2-3,-,TRBV25-1,CASALGDTFLTDTQYF,TGTGCCAGCGCCCTGGGCGATACCTTTCTCACAGATACGCAGTATTTT
few,TRBJ2-7,TRBD1,TRBV29-1,CSVGGQADEQYF,TGCAGCGTTGGAGGACAGGCCGACGAGCAGTACTTC
-,TRBJ2-1,-,TRBV7-2,CASRLSPGTEQFF,TGTGCCAGCAGGTTGTCACCCGGGACAGAGCAGTTCTTC
-,TRBJ2-3,TRBD2,TRBV5-1,CASRGSSGGDTQYF,TGCGCCAGCAGGGGGTCTTCGGGGGGAGATACGCAGTATTTT
few,TRBJ1-1,-,TRBV18,CASSRPRAEAFF,TGTGCCAGCTCACGACCACGCGCTGAAGCTTTCTTT
-,TRBJ1-1,TRBD1,TRBV6-4,CASSQGAENSEAFF,TGTGCCAGCAGTCAGGGGGCGGAAAACAGTGAAGCTTTCTTT
-,TRBJ1-2,TRBD1,TRBV6-5,CASSYTGQGAGGYTF,TGTGCCAGCAGTTACACAGGACAGGGGGCAGGGGGCTACACCTTC
few,TRBJ2-6,TRBD1,TRBV4-2,CASSQDLVTGRSGANVLTF,TGTGCCAGCAGCCAAGATCTCGTGACAGGGCGCTCTGGGGCCAACGTCCTGACTTTC
-,TRBJ2-1,TRBD2,TRBV5-6,CASSLRLAAYNEQFF,TGTGCCAGCAGCTTGAGACTAGCGGCATACAATGAGCAGTTCTTC
-,TRBJ2-7,TRBD1,TRBV6-5,CASSQGQDYEQYF,TGTGCCAGCAGTCAGGGACAGGACTACGAGCAGTACTTC
-,TRBJ2-5,-,TRBV14,CATAVRGRETQYF,TGTGCCACCGCGGTACGGGGAAGAGAGACCCAGTACTTC
-,TRBJ2-1,-,TRBV5-1,CASSLGQGGDEQFF,TGCGCCAGCAGCTTGGGCCAGGGTGGGGATGAGCAGTTCTTC
few,TRBJ2-3,TRBD2,TRBV28,CASSLSLFTSGSTRDTQYF,TGTGCCAGCAGTTTATCCCTCTTTACTAGCGGCAGTACCCGAGATACGCAGTATTTT
-,TRBJ2-2,TRBD2,TRBV6-5,CAISRTSGSTGELFF,TGTGCCATCTCGAGGACTAGCGGGAGCACCGGGGAGCTGTTTTTT
few,TRBJ2-3,TRBD2,TRBV18,CASSPPVAGGPTDTQYF,TGTGCCAGCTCACCACCGGTTGCGGGAGGGCCTACAGATACGCAGTATTTT
few,TRBJ2-7,-,TRBV12-2,CASRLLPGNYEQYF,TGTGCAAGTCGCTTATTACCGGGAAACTACGAGCAGTACTTC
-,TRBJ2-5,TRBD1,TRBV19,CASSSVGAGGDETQYF,TGTGCCAGTAGTTCGGTAGGGGCAGGGGGCGATGAGACCCAGTACTTC
-,TRBJ1-2,-,TRBV14,CASSQSRGGGYTF,TGTGCCAGCAGCCAGAGTCGGGGAGGAGGCTACACCTTC
-,TRBJ2-3,-,TRBV5-1,CASSEFGDTQYF,TGCGCCAGCAGTGAGTTCGGGGATACGCAGTATTTT
-,TRBJ1-1,TRBD1,TRBV5-1,CASSLVGQGRTEAFF,TGCGCCAGCAGCTTGGTCGGACAGGGGAGAACTGAAGCTTTCTTT
-,TRBJ2-1,-,TRBV7-2,CASSLLGGPSYNEQFF,TGTGCCAGCAGCTTACTTGGAGGGCCCTCCTACAATGAGCAGTTCTTC
-,TRBJ2-5,-,TRBV18,CASSPPAAQETQYF,TGTGCCAGCTCACCACCGGCGGCTCAAGAGACCCAGTACTTC
-,TRBJ2-2,-,TRBV5-1,CASSIAPDTGELFF,TGCGCCAGCAGTATAGCCCCGGACACCGGGGAGCTGTTTTTT